These T cell receptor beta chains were read from a single sample in a study of cytomegalovirus exposure and HLA in healthy donors. Produced via immunoSEQ multiplex PCR; TCRdb's table is partial and in-frame only. The sample holds over 200,000 clones, roughly 87% seen once. The source material was PBMCs. The receptor set was obtained from a woman in her twenties or thirties in good health and CMV-seronegative. The CDR3 runs from the conserved cysteine through the conserved F or W.

len: 15; j_gene: TRBJ1-4; v_gene: TRBV2; CDR3aa: CASNLGQGEGEKLFF
len: 15; j_gene: TRBJ2-7; v_gene: TRBV4-2; CDR3aa: CASSPPGSALYEQYF
len: 14; j_gene: TRBJ1-3; v_gene: TRBV6-5; CDR3aa: CASSPQGSGNTIYF
len: 15; j_gene: TRBJ2-1; v_gene: TRBV7-6; CDR3aa: CASSLGLAGVDEQFF
len: 18; j_gene: TRBJ2-1; v_gene: TRBV9; CDR3aa: CASSPRTSGGFLGNEQFF
len: 13; j_gene: TRBJ1-2; v_gene: TRBV28; CDR3aa: CASSSPRRVGYTF
len: 14; j_gene: TRBJ2-3; v_gene: TRBV27; CDR3aa: CASSLGGESDTQYF
len: 13; j_gene: TRBJ2-7; v_gene: TRBV27; CDR3aa: CASSLTSSYEQYF
len: 16; j_gene: TRBJ1-1; v_gene: TRBV6-5; CDR3aa: CASSYQQFGMNTEAFF
len: 18; j_gene: TRBJ1-2; v_gene: TRBV28; CDR3aa: CASSNIPGQGIINYGYTF
len: 19; j_gene: TRBJ2-1; v_gene: TRBV27; CDR3aa: CASSLSVLTSGRLRNEQFF
len: 15; j_gene: TRBJ1-2; v_gene: TRBV7-8; CDR3aa: CASSRRIGANYGYTF
len: 16; j_gene: TRBJ2-5; v_gene: TRBV19; CDR3aa: CASRKSGFLGEETQYF
len: 15; j_gene: TRBJ2-7; v_gene: TRBV5-6; CDR3aa: CASSRGRTGVYEQYF